This TCR beta chain was found in a study of cytomegalovirus exposure and HLA in healthy donors. Across the study: Around 81% of several hundred genotyped donors fell in the Caucasian-associated ancestry cluster.

Primers for the PCR totalled 60 Vbeta and 13 Jbeta. The data were produced by immunoSEQ multiplex PCR, yet TCRdb's version contains in-frame clones alone and is incomplete. This sample lists 35,000 or so clones; its ten largest clones have more than 8%. This CDR3 has 14 amino acids. V dropped 5 bases and J dropped 7 bases, with 15 bases sitting between them. Germline CDR1 reads MNHEY; CDR2 reads SVGAGI. The rearrangement links TRBV6-5 to TRBJ2-1; D might be TRBD2 (5 bases). This TCR derives from a middle-aged man in good health and CMV-seropositive. Sequenced input: PBMCs. The CDR3 reads CASSPGKQRNEQFF. In DNA, the CDR3 is TGTGCCAGCAGTCCGGGAAAACAAAGGAATGAGCAGTTCTTC.